This TCR beta chain was sequenced during a study of OX40 agonist ivuxolimab in advanced cancers. In terms of the full investigation: Ivuxolimab was a fully human IgG2 agonistic monoclonal antibody targeting the costimulatory receptor OX40 (CD134). Of the approximately 50 dose-escalation patients, hepatocellular carcinoma was present in about 20, melanoma in roughly 15, renal cell carcinoma in 9 and head and neck cancer in 9. Peripheral TCRbeta sequencing was intended to test whether TCR sequence diversity was altered and clonal T-cell expansion was caused by ivuxolimab. Partial responses were achieved by three dose-escalation patients, of whom one had hepatocellular carcinoma and two had cutaneous melanoma. Prior anti-PD-1, anti-PD-L1 or anti-CTLA-4 therapy was permitted, and approximately 39% of dose-escalation patients had received checkpoint inhibitors. The dose-escalation cohort was 80% to 90% male with a mean age of 60 years, ranging from about 20 to 80. Intravenous ivuxolimab was administered to patients every 2 weeks at six dose levels: 0.01, 0.1, 0.3, 1.5, 3 and 10 mg/kg. The paper describes the monotherapy dose-escalation part (N of about 47 patients) of the phase I trial of ivuxolimab.

Genomic DNA was isolated from the sorted cells so that the TCRbeta CDR3 region could be sequenced. The immunoSEQ Assay was used to sequence the TCRbeta CDR3 regions. Drawn from immuneACCESS, this table holds only the in-frame rearrangements with V and J called that TCRdb kept. Clones are partly lost; checked studies trace under half to an unresolved V gene and leave the rest unexplained. Here the sample has about 93,000 clones; around 94% occur a single time. The ten largest account for about 2.4% of the sample. About this clone itself: What antigen it recognizes has not been identified. One base away there is no much larger clone; base qualities are not given.

The CDR3 runs 15 residues from the cysteine to the phenylalanine. CDR3 DNA is the only sequence kept; it has 45 bases, read in frame from the first base. Unmatched junction bases come to 6, with V trimmed by 5 bases and J by 2 bases. Via the germline V gene (reference sequence), CDR1 is MNHNY and CDR2 SVGAGI. Here is what the overall study found, with its caveats: On average, CD8+ T cells showed more expanded clones than CD4+ T cells after ivuxolimab. Low levels of normalized T-cell clonal expansion were also seen in some nonresponding patients. At doses of 0.1 to 3.0 mg/kg, clonal expansion of both CD4+ and CD8+ blood T cells was observed from baseline to week 6. In the 0.1-3.0 mg/kg groups, partial responders were among the patients with the lowest normalized peripheral clonal expansion, particularly in CD8+ T cells. The antigen specificity of the clonally expanded peripheral T cells was not determined.

Patients with a history of autoimmune disease or receiving systemic immunosuppression were excluded from the trial. In every dose cohort, peripheral blood was drawn for TCR sequencing at baseline, cycle 4 day 1, and cycle 7 day 1. The samples were drawn from a first-in-human, open-label, multicenter phase I dose-escalation trial of ivuxolimab. The trial enrolled adults with locally advanced or metastatic head and neck squamous cell, hepatocellular, melanoma or renal cell carcinoma. Before TCR sequencing, CD4+ and CD8+ T cells were separately sorted from peripheral blood. This specimen consisted of CD4+ or CD8+ T cells sorted from blood, obtained in a trial of the OX40 agonist ivuxolimab. The chain employs TRBV6-6 and TRBJ2-7; TRBD1 agrees with 10 junctional bases. This clonotype was sampled from an adult with an advanced solid tumor such as melanoma, head and neck, liver or kidney cancer. The bases are TGTGCCAGCAGTGCCGGGACAGGGGATCCCTACGAGCAGTACTTC. Its protein product is CASSAGTGDPYEQYF.